Listed here are 6 T cell receptor beta chains from one sample, sequenced in a study of T cells in Graves' hyperthyroidism and ophthalmopathy (dated by TCRdb to the late 2010s). Library prep was done by multiplex PCR. TCRdb records Illumina HiSeq 2000 as the sequencer. Amplification of TCR beta CDR3 regions was carried out from RNA transcripts. For the first round of RT-PCR on the TCR CDR3, the HTBI primer set was used together with the Qiagen OneStep RT-PCR kit. In TCRdb, the public reads were trimmed at Q25 with fastp and aligned with MiXCR, with productive beta chains retained. Rows merge per CDR3 protein into single entries with the most common DNA and genes. The sample contains 300,000 to 400,000 distinct CDR3 sequences, around 14% of them found a single time. The ten largest clones add up to roughly 25% of the sample. Sequenced sample: blood. The receptor set was obtained from a woman in her twenties or thirties with Graves' hyperthyroidism.

In this sample, this clonotype turned up many times. J is TRBJ2-3 and V is TRBV6-1, with 11 bases that match TRBD2. Trimming removed 2 bases from V and 0 bases from J; junction bases left unmatched: 7. The germline V gene has CDR1 MNHNS and CDR2 SASEGT. The CDR3 runs 18 residues. CDR3 loop: CASSEWGTSGSSTDTQYF. The CDR3 DNA reads as TGTGCCAGCAGTGAATGGGGGACTAGCGGATCTAGCACAGATACGCAGTATTTT.

This clonotype occurred many times. J is TRBJ1-1 and V is TRBV6-2 or TRBV6-3; 9 nucleotides align to TRBD1. J lost 4 bases, V lost 6 bases, and 6 bases had no gene match. Germline V gene lookup returns CDR1 MNHEY and CDR2 SVGEGT. The CDR3 sequence is 14 residues long. The CDR3 region is CASSPQGAFTEAFF. DNA of the CDR3: TGTGCCAGCAGCCCACAGGGGGCCTTCACTGAAGCTTTCTTT.

In this sample, this clonotype turned up a few times. This rearrangement joins TRBV6-5 to TRBJ1-1; possible D gene TRBD1, 6 bases. The length of the CDR3 is 16 residues. Germline lookup yields CDR1 MNHEY and CDR2 SVGAGI. The germline V and J ends were trimmed by 0 bases and 2 bases, with 13 bases remaining between them. The CDR3 sequence: CASSYSHRGSNTEAFF. Written as DNA, the CDR3 is TGTGCCAGCAGTTACTCCCATAGGGGGAGTAACACTGAAGCTTTCTTT.

The J gene is TRBJ2-7, the V gene TRBV4-1; no reliable D call. The length of the CDR3 is 15 residues. V was cut by 2 bases and J by 4 bases, with 15 bases left in between. Per germline, CDR1 MGHRA and CDR2 YSYEKL. The CDR3 DNA reads as TGCGCCAGCAGCCAAATGTCGGACGGGCGGTACGAGCAGTACTTC. Its protein product is CASSQMSDGRYEQYF.

There are many counts of this clonotype. The J gene is TRBJ1-4, the V gene TRBV10-2; D remains unclear. Germline V gives CDR1 WSHSY, CDR2 SAAADI. V dropped 0 bases and J dropped 0 bases, with 11 bases sitting between them. This CDR3 spans 17 amino acids. The CDR3 loop is CASSESDYRTTNEKLFF. CDR3 bases: TGCGCCAGCAGTGAGTCAGACTATCGAACAACTAATGAAAAACTGTTTTTT.

The chain carries TRBV20-1 and TRBJ1-5; D is possibly TRBD1 (6 bases). Trimming stripped 0 bases from V and 6 bases from J, with 12 bases between. The CDR3 extends over 14 amino acids. Germline V CDR1 and CDR2: DFQATT, SNEGSKA (reference sequence). The CDR3 DNA reads TGCAGTGCTAGAGATTCGGGGGCTGGTCAGCCCCAGCATTTT. Its translation is CSARDSGAGQPQHF.